This section outlines one T cell receptor beta chain sequence together with its context. Its antigen is not identified. This specimen belongs to a study of vaccination and CD4 T cells after COVID-19. The CDR3 loop spans 15 amino acids. Deletions cut 5 bases from V and 10 bases from J, with 23 bases between. Germline CDR1 reads LNHDA; CDR2 reads SQIVND (reference sequence). Stated treatment: approximately nine-day PBMC culture with coronavirus spike peptide pools or control peptides (ViraFEST assay). Cultured CD4+ T cell DNA was sequenced using the Oncomine TCR Beta short-read assay. MiXCR was run by TCRdb on the PCR reads, yielding one entry per CDR3 protein. The repertoire has fewer than 14,000 distinct CDR3 sequences, under 85% of them found once; the top ten carry 15% to 20%.

Sequencing was done on a sample of CD4+ T cells from blood, cultured in vitro. The chain joins TRBV19 to TRBJ1-1; tentative D call: TRBD1 (6 bases). The sequence was obtained from a human donor who had recovered from COVID-19. In DNA form, the CDR3 reads TGTGCCAGTAGTTTGGGGGCCAACAGGGTAACGGGAGCTTTCTTT. It encodes CASSLGANRVTGAFF.